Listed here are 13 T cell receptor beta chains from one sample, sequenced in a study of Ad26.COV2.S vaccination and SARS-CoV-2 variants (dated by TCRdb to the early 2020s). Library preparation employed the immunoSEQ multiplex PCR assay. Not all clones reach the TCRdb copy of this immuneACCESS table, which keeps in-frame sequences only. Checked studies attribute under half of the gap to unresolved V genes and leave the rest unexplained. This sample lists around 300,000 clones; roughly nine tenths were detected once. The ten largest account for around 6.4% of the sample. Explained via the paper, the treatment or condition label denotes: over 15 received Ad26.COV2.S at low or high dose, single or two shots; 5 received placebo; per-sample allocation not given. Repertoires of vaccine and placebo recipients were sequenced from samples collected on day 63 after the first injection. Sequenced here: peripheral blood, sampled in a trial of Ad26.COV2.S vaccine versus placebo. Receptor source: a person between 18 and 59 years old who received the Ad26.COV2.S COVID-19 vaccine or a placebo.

CDR3 sequence reads: CASSRIESSYNSPLHF. CDR3 nucleotides: TGCGCCAGCAGCCGGATCGAGAGCTCCTATAATTCACCCCTCCACTTT. The rearrangement uses TRBV4-1 and TRBJ1-6; D is unresolved. CDR3 length: 16 amino acids. The ends were cut back, 4 bases at V and 0 bases at J, with 10 bases in the middle. CDR1 is MGHRA, CDR2 YSYEKL, per germline.

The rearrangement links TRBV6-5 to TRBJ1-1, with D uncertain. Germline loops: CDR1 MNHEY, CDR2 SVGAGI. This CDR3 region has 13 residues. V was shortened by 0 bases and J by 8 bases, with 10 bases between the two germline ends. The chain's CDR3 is CASSYSSGPEAFF. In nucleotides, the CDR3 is TGTGCCAGCAGTTACTCGTCTGGCCCCGAAGCTTTCTTT.

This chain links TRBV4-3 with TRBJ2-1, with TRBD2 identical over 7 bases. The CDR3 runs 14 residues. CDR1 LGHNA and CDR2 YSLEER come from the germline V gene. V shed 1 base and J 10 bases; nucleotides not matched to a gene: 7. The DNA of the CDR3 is TGCGCCAGCAGCCAAGGACTAGCCCACACGGAGCAGTTCTTC. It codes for CASSQGLAHTEQFF.

The CDR3 region is CASSATEGLEQYF. CDR3 coding DNA: TGTGCCAGCAGTGCCACCGAGGGCCTGGAGCAGTACTTC. The rearrangement links TRBV2 to TRBJ2-7, with D possibly TRBD2 on 5 matching bases. This CDR3 has 13 residues. V gave up 4 bases and J gave up 7 bases, with 14 bases separating them. From germline, CDR1 is SNHLY and CDR2 FYNNEI.

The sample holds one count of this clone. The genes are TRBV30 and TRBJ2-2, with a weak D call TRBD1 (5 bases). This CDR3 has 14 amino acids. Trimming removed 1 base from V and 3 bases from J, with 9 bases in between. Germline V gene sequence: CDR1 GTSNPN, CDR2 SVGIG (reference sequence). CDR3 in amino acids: CAWSAQQDTGELFF. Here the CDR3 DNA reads TGTGCCTGGAGTGCCCAACAGGACACCGGGGAGCTGTTTTTT.

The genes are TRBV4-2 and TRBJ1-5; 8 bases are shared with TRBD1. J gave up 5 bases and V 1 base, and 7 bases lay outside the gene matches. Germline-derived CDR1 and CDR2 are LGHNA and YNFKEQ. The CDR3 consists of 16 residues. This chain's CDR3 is CASSQGRGRMDQPQHF. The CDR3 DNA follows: TGTGCCAGCAGCCAAGGCAGGGGGCGCATGGATCAGCCCCAGCATTTT.

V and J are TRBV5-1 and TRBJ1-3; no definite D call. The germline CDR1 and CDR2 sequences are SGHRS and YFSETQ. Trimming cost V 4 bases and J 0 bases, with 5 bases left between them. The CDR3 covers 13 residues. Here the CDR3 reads CASSPNSGNTIYF. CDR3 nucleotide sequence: TGCGCCAGCAGCCCGAACTCTGGAAACACCATATATTTT.

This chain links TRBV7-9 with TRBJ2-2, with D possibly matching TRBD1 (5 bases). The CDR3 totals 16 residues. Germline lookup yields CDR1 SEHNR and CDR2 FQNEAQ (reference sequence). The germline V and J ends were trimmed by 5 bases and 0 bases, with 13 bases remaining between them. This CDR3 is CASSPRRGANTGELFF. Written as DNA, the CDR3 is TGTGCCAGCAGCCCACGAAGGGGCGCGAACACCGGGGAGCTGTTTTTT.

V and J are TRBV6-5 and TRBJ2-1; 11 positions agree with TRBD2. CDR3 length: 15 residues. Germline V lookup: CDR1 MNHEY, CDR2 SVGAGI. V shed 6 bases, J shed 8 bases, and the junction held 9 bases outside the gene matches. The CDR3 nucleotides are TGTGCCAGCAGGAAACTAGCGGGAGTGACCGATGAGCAGTTCTTC. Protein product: CASRKLAGVTDEQFF.

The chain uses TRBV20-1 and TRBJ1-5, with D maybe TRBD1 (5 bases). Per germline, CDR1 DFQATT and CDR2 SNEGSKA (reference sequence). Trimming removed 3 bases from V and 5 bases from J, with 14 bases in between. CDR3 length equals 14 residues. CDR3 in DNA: TGCAGTGCTAGTAAGGGGCCAGGCGATCAGCCCCAGCATTTT. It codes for CSASKGPGDQPQHF.

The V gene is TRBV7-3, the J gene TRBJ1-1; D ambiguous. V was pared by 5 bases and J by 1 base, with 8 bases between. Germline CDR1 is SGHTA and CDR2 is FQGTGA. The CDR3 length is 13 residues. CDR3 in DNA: TGTGCCAGCAGCGCCAGTTCGAACACTGAAGCTTTCTTT. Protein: CASSASSNTEAFF.

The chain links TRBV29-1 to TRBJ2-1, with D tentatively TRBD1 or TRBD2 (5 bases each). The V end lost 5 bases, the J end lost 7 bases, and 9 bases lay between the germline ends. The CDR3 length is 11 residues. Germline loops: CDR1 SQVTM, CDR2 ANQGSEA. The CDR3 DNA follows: TGCAGCGTTACGAGGGGAAATGAGCAGTTCTTC. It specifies CSVTRGNEQFF.

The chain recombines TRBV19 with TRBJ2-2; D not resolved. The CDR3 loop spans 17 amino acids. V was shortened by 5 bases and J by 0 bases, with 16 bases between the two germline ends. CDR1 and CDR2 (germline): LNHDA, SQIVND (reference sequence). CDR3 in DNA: TGTGCCAGTAGTCGTGAAGAGGAACCAACGAACACCGGGGAGCTGTTTTTT. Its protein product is CASSREEEPTNTGELFF. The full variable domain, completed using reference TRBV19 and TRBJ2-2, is DGGITQSPKYLFRKEGQNVTLSCEQNLNHDAMYWYRQDPGQGLRLIYYSQIVNDFQKGDIAEGYSVSREKKESFPLTVTSAQKNPTAFYLCASSREEEPTNTGELFFGEGSRLTVL.